This TCR beta chain emerged from a study of technical replicates of blood from a handful of donors. Germline V gene data show CDR1 as MNHEY and CDR2 as SMNVEV (reference sequence). The V end was cut by 1 base, the J end by 6 bases, with 10 bases between. The CDR3 extends over 14 amino acids. Here immunoSEQ multiplex PCR was the method, and the copy in TCRdb shows in-frame clones only, minus some. The sample contains approximately 79,000 clones, approximately 96% of which appear only once. This clonotype originated in a human donor in good health. The V gene is TRBV27, the J gene TRBJ2-4; D is ambiguous. The sample consisted of T cells isolated from PBMCs. The CDR3 coding sequence is TGTGCCAGCAGTTTATTGGGCGCCTCAAACATTCAGTACTTC. As protein: CASSLLGASNIQYF.